These T cell receptor beta chains were read from a single sample in a study of blood T cell repertoires in COVID-19. The protocol was immunoSEQ multiplex PCR, while the TCRdb copy is restricted to in-frame clones and leaves out a portion. The sample lists 200,000 to 250,000 clones, about 88% occurring once. The source material was peripheral blood. The receptors here all came from a man over 45 with COVID-19, enrolled during active disease. Each CDR3 is given with its conserved first and last residue. The D gene is left open where the match is weak. Size is stated for part of the rows, as once, few or many counts, or as a class when the clone is expanded.

j_call: TRBJ1-2
cdr3_length: 14
v_call: TRBV30
d_call: -
clone_size: -
cdr3_nt: TGTGCCTGGAGTTCCCAGGATAATAACTATGGCTACACCTTC
cdr3_aa: CAWSSQDNNYGYTF

j_call: TRBJ1-1
cdr3_length: 12
v_call: TRBV7-9
d_call: -
clone_size: -
cdr3_nt: TGTGCCAGCAGCCTTATGAACACTGAAGCTTTCTTT
cdr3_aa: CASSLMNTEAFF

j_call: TRBJ1-1
cdr3_length: 13
v_call: TRBV3-1/TRBV3-2
d_call: TRBD1
clone_size: -
cdr3_nt: TGTGCCAGCAGCCCAGGGGGTCGGACTGAAGCTTTCTTT
cdr3_aa: CASSPGGRTEAFF

j_call: TRBJ1-1
cdr3_length: 13
v_call: TRBV25-1
d_call: -
clone_size: -
cdr3_nt: TGTGCCAGCAGTGATCGCAACAGGGATGAAGCTTTCTTT
cdr3_aa: CASSDRNRDEAFF

j_call: TRBJ1-4
cdr3_length: 15
v_call: TRBV28
d_call: TRBD1
clone_size: -
cdr3_nt: TGTGCCAGCAGTTATTACCAGACAGGGGAAGAAAAACTGTTTTTT
cdr3_aa: CASSYYQTGEEKLFF

j_call: TRBJ2-3
cdr3_length: 15
v_call: TRBV9
d_call: TRBD2
clone_size: -
cdr3_nt: TGTGCCAGCAGCGGTTCCGGGACTAGCAGAGGTACGCAGTATTTT
cdr3_aa: CASSGSGTSRGTQYF

j_call: TRBJ2-1
cdr3_length: 18
v_call: TRBV7-9
d_call: TRBD2
clone_size: -
cdr3_nt: TGTGCCAGCAGGAGACTAGCGGGAGCTCCTTTCCGTCGGAATGAGCAGTTCTTC
cdr3_aa: CASRRLAGAPFRRNEQFF

j_call: TRBJ2-2
cdr3_length: 14
v_call: TRBV6-1
d_call: -
clone_size: -
cdr3_nt: TGTGCCAGCAGTGAGCAGGCACTCACCGGGGAGCTGTTTTTT
cdr3_aa: CASSEQALTGELFF

j_call: TRBJ1-1
cdr3_length: 13
v_call: TRBV12-3/TRBV12-4
d_call: -
clone_size: -
cdr3_nt: TGTGCCAGCAGTTTAGACGGCGGGGGTGAAGCTTTCTTT
cdr3_aa: CASSLDGGGEAFF

j_call: TRBJ2-4
cdr3_length: 13
v_call: TRBV7-6
d_call: -
clone_size: -
cdr3_nt: TGTGCCAGCAGCTTAGCCGGCGGAAACATTCAGTACTTC
cdr3_aa: CASSLAGGNIQYF

j_call: TRBJ1-4
cdr3_length: 17
v_call: TRBV4-1
d_call: TRBD1
clone_size: -
cdr3_nt: TGCGCCAGCAGAGACTACAGGGGGTTCGCAACTAATGAAAAACTGTTTTTT
cdr3_aa: CASRDYRGFATNEKLFF

j_call: TRBJ1-1
cdr3_length: 12
v_call: TRBV30
d_call: -
clone_size: -
cdr3_nt: TGTGCCTGGAGTGACAGGGCTACTGAAGCTTTCTTT
cdr3_aa: CAWSDRATEAFF

j_call: TRBJ2-1
cdr3_length: 14
v_call: TRBV6-1
d_call: -
clone_size: -
cdr3_nt: TGTGCCAGCAGTGAAAGCATTACACTAGTGCGGAAATTCTTC
cdr3_aa: CASSESITLVRKFF

j_call: TRBJ2-5
cdr3_length: 16
v_call: TRBV19
d_call: TRBD2
clone_size: -
cdr3_nt: TGTGCCAGTAGTGTCAGATTAGCGGGGGTTCAAGAGACCCAGTACTTC
cdr3_aa: CASSVRLAGVQETQYF

j_call: TRBJ1-6
cdr3_length: 14
v_call: TRBV11-2
d_call: -
clone_size: -
cdr3_nt: TGTGCCAGCAGTTTTGGACAGTATAATTCACCCCTCCACTTT
cdr3_aa: CASSFGQYNSPLHF

j_call: TRBJ1-2
cdr3_length: 17
v_call: TRBV18
d_call: TRBD1
clone_size: -
cdr3_nt: TGTGCCAGCTCACCAATCGTTCCGGGACAGGGGGCTAATGGCTACACCTTC
cdr3_aa: CASSPIVPGQGANGYTF

j_call: TRBJ2-2
cdr3_length: 14
v_call: TRBV6-5
d_call: -
clone_size: -
cdr3_nt: TGTGCCAGCAGTTACAGGGGTACGATAGGGGAGCTGTTTTTT
cdr3_aa: CASSYRGTIGELFF

j_call: TRBJ2-1
cdr3_length: 15
v_call: TRBV7-2
d_call: TRBD1
clone_size: -
cdr3_nt: TGTGCCAGCAGCTTAGCGGGACAGGTCCACAATGAGCAGTTCTTC
cdr3_aa: CASSLAGQVHNEQFF

j_call: TRBJ1-2
cdr3_length: 14
v_call: TRBV7-2
d_call: TRBD1
clone_size: -
cdr3_nt: TGTGCCAGCAGCTTGGGGACAGGCAACTATGGCTACACCTTC
cdr3_aa: CASSLGTGNYGYTF

j_call: TRBJ2-7
cdr3_length: 15
v_call: TRBV10-3
d_call: TRBD2
clone_size: once
cdr3_nt: TGTGCCATCAGTGAGTCCAGGACTAGAACCTACGAGCAGTACTTC
cdr3_aa: CAISESRTRTYEQYF

j_call: TRBJ1-1
cdr3_length: 16
v_call: TRBV10-1
d_call: TRBD1
clone_size: -
cdr3_nt: TGCGCCAGCAGCCTAAAGTACAGGGGAGGAAGCACTGAAGCTTTCTTT
cdr3_aa: CASSLKYRGGSTEAFF

j_call: TRBJ1-5
cdr3_length: 17
v_call: TRBV28
d_call: TRBD1
clone_size: -
cdr3_nt: TGTGCCAGCAGTGTCTTCGGGACAGCCACGGCGGGGCAGCCCCAGCATTTT
cdr3_aa: CASSVFGTATAGQPQHF

j_call: TRBJ2-1
cdr3_length: 14
v_call: TRBV10-1
d_call: TRBD2
clone_size: -
cdr3_nt: TGCGCCAGCAGTGGGACTAGCGGGAGCTATGAGCAGTTCTTC
cdr3_aa: CASSGTSGSYEQFF

j_call: TRBJ2-3
cdr3_length: 15
v_call: TRBV28
d_call: TRBD1
clone_size: -
cdr3_nt: TGTGCCAGCAGTCAACCGGGACAGGGCACAGATACGCAGTATTTT
cdr3_aa: CASSQPGQGTDTQYF

j_call: TRBJ2-5
cdr3_length: 13
v_call: TRBV30
d_call: -
clone_size: -
cdr3_nt: TGTGCCTGGAGTTGGGGCGACCAAGAGACCCAGTACTTC
cdr3_aa: CAWSWGDQETQYF

j_call: TRBJ2-2
cdr3_length: 18
v_call: TRBV18
d_call: -
clone_size: -
cdr3_nt: TGTGCCAGCTCACCACTAGAGACCGTCGCAGGGAACACCGGGGAGCTGTTTTTT
cdr3_aa: CASSPLETVAGNTGELFF

j_call: TRBJ1-2
cdr3_length: 14
v_call: TRBV6-5
d_call: TRBD1
clone_size: -
cdr3_nt: TGTGCCAGCAGCCTTCAGGGGGCTTTAGAGGGCTACACCTTC
cdr3_aa: CASSLQGALEGYTF

j_call: TRBJ1-5
cdr3_length: 15
v_call: TRBV28
d_call: -
clone_size: -
cdr3_nt: TGTGCCAGCACCCTGGGGCAGCCGGGCCATCAGCCCCAGCATTTT
cdr3_aa: CASTLGQPGHQPQHF

j_call: TRBJ2-7
cdr3_length: 14
v_call: TRBV10-1
d_call: TRBD1
clone_size: once
cdr3_nt: TGCGCCAGCAGTGAGGGGACAGGCTCCTACGAGCAGTACTTC
cdr3_aa: CASSEGTGSYEQYF

j_call: TRBJ1-2
cdr3_length: 13
v_call: TRBV6-5
d_call: -
clone_size: few
cdr3_nt: TGTGCCAGCAGCCGACCGGAGGGTTATGGCTACACCTTC
cdr3_aa: CASSRPEGYGYTF

j_call: TRBJ1-5
cdr3_length: 15
v_call: TRBV6-2/TRBV6-3
d_call: -
clone_size: few
cdr3_nt: TGTGCCAGCAGCACTACTACAAGGGGAAATCAGCCCCAGCATTTT
cdr3_aa: CASSTTTRGNQPQHF

j_call: TRBJ2-2
cdr3_length: 14
v_call: TRBV2
d_call: TRBD1
clone_size: -
cdr3_nt: TGTGCCAGCACAGGACAGGGTAGTACCGGGGAGCTGTTTTTT
cdr3_aa: CASTGQGSTGELFF

j_call: TRBJ2-7
cdr3_length: 14
v_call: TRBV6-5
d_call: TRBD1
clone_size: -
cdr3_nt: TGTGCCAGCACCCCGACAGGGGCCCCCTACGAGCAGTACTTC
cdr3_aa: CASTPTGAPYEQYF

j_call: TRBJ1-2
cdr3_length: 15
v_call: TRBV25-1
d_call: -
clone_size: -
cdr3_nt: TGTGCCAGCAGTGAATTGGCCCAGGGGTTTCGGGGCTACACCTTC
cdr3_aa: CASSELAQGFRGYTF

j_call: TRBJ2-3
cdr3_length: 16
v_call: TRBV5-1
d_call: TRBD1
clone_size: -
cdr3_nt: TGCGCCAGCAGCATGGGACAGGGGTCGAGCACAGATACGCAGTATTTT
cdr3_aa: CASSMGQGSSTDTQYF

j_call: TRBJ2-3
cdr3_length: 16
v_call: TRBV13
d_call: -
clone_size: many
cdr3_nt: TGTGCCAGCAGCTTAGGGGACAGAACTAGCACAGATACGCAGTATTTT
cdr3_aa: CASSLGDRTSTDTQYF

j_call: TRBJ1-5
cdr3_length: 13
v_call: TRBV6-1
d_call: -
clone_size: -
cdr3_nt: TGTGCCAGCAGTGAGCGGGGTGTCCAGCCCCAGCATTTT
cdr3_aa: CASSERGVQPQHF

j_call: TRBJ2-2
cdr3_length: 15
v_call: TRBV6-2/TRBV6-3
d_call: TRBD2
clone_size: once
cdr3_nt: TGTGCCAGCAGTTATGGGACTAGGGGCACCGGGGAGCTGTTTTTT
cdr3_aa: CASSYGTRGTGELFF

j_call: TRBJ2-3
cdr3_length: 18
v_call: TRBV10-3
d_call: TRBD2
clone_size: once
cdr3_nt: TGTGCCATCAGTGAGTTCGGACTAGCGGGAGAGGGCACAGATACGCAGTATTTT
cdr3_aa: CAISEFGLAGEGTDTQYF

j_call: TRBJ2-2
cdr3_length: 12
v_call: TRBV7-2
d_call: -
clone_size: -
cdr3_nt: TGTGCCAGCAGCCCCTACACCGGGGAGCTGTTTTTT
cdr3_aa: CASSPYTGELFF

j_call: TRBJ2-7
cdr3_length: 14
v_call: TRBV18
d_call: TRBD1
clone_size: -
cdr3_nt: TGTGCCAGCTCAGAAACAGGGCAGGGGGAGACGCAGTACTTC
cdr3_aa: CASSETGQGETQYF

j_call: TRBJ1-5
cdr3_length: 18
v_call: TRBV27
d_call: -
clone_size: -
cdr3_nt: TGTGCCAGCAGTTTCTCTCCTACAGGGCATTATAGCAATCAGCCCCAGCATTTT
cdr3_aa: CASSFSPTGHYSNQPQHF

j_call: TRBJ2-3
cdr3_length: 16
v_call: TRBV5-1
d_call: TRBD2
clone_size: -
cdr3_nt: TGCGCCAGCAGCCTCTGGACTAGCGCGGGAACAGATACGCAGTATTTT
cdr3_aa: CASSLWTSAGTDTQYF

j_call: TRBJ1-6
cdr3_length: 16
v_call: TRBV15
d_call: TRBD1
clone_size: -
cdr3_nt: TGTGCCACCAGCTACCGGGACAGGGGGATCAATTCACCCCTCCACTTT
cdr3_aa: CATSYRDRGINSPLHF

j_call: TRBJ1-5
cdr3_length: 12
v_call: TRBV30
d_call: -
clone_size: few
cdr3_nt: TGTGCCTGGAGTGTACTAGATCAGCCCCAGCATTTT
cdr3_aa: CAWSVLDQPQHF

j_call: TRBJ2-3
cdr3_length: 13
v_call: TRBV6-5
d_call: -
clone_size: -
cdr3_nt: TGTGCCAGCAGCCGGCGACTCACAGATACGCAGTATTTT
cdr3_aa: CASSRRLTDTQYF

j_call: TRBJ2-1
cdr3_length: 17
v_call: TRBV15
d_call: -
clone_size: once
cdr3_nt: TGTGCCACCAGCAGAGATGGTCAGGTGAGCTCCTACAATGAGCAGTTCTTC
cdr3_aa: CATSRDGQVSSYNEQFF

j_call: TRBJ2-7
cdr3_length: 15
v_call: TRBV7-2
d_call: TRBD1
clone_size: -
cdr3_nt: TGTGCCAGCAGCATAGGCAGGGGGCGATTAGACGAGCAGTACTTC
cdr3_aa: CASSIGRGRLDEQYF

j_call: TRBJ2-7
cdr3_length: 13
v_call: TRBV6-6
d_call: -
clone_size: -
cdr3_nt: TGTGCCAGCAGACGACAGGCGACCTACGAGCAGTACTTC
cdr3_aa: CASRRQATYEQYF

j_call: TRBJ2-7
cdr3_length: 15
v_call: TRBV6-5
d_call: -
clone_size: -
cdr3_nt: TGTGCCAGCAGGGCTTCTTCGGCGGGTGGTTACGAGCAGTACTTC
cdr3_aa: CASRASSAGGYEQYF

j_call: TRBJ1-4
cdr3_length: 19
v_call: TRBV11-3
d_call: TRBD1
clone_size: -
cdr3_nt: TGTGCCAGCAGCACCCGACAGGGACATCCGAAATCAACTAATGAAAAACTGTTTTTT
cdr3_aa: CASSTRQGHPKSTNEKLFF

j_call: TRBJ2-4
cdr3_length: 16
v_call: TRBV7-9
d_call: -
clone_size: -
cdr3_nt: TGTGCCAGCAGCCCCCCGGCAGAGGGAGCCAAAAACATTCAGTACTTC
cdr3_aa: CASSPPAEGAKNIQYF

j_call: TRBJ2-3
cdr3_length: 17
v_call: TRBV5-1
d_call: -
clone_size: -
cdr3_nt: TGCGCCAGCAGCTTGCCCGGTCCGGGACAAAGCACAGATACGCAGTATTTT
cdr3_aa: CASSLPGPGQSTDTQYF

j_call: TRBJ2-1
cdr3_length: 16
v_call: TRBV7-6
d_call: TRBD2
clone_size: -
cdr3_nt: TGTGCCAGCAGCTCTACTCTAGCGGGTGGCGGGGATGAGCAGTTCTTC
cdr3_aa: CASSSTLAGGGDEQFF

j_call: TRBJ1-6
cdr3_length: 17
v_call: TRBV30
d_call: -
clone_size: -
cdr3_nt: TGTGCCTGGACGGTCGATAGGACAGACTCCTATAATTCACCCCTCCACTTT
cdr3_aa: CAWTVDRTDSYNSPLHF